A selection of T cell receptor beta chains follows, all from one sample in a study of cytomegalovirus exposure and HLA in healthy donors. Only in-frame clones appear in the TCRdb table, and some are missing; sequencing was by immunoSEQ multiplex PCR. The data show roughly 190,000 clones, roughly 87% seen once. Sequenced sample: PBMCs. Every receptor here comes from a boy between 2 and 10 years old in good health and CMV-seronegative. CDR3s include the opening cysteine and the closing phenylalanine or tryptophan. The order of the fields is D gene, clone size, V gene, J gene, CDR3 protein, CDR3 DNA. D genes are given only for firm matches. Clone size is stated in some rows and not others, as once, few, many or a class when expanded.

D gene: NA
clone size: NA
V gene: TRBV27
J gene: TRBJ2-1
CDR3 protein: CASSFTGSLVNEQFF
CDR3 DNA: TGTGCCAGCAGTTTTACCGGGTCTCTGGTCAATGAGCAGTTCTTC

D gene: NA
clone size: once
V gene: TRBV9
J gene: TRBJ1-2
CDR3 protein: CASSASGVYGYTF
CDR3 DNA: TGTGCCAGCAGCGCATCGGGGGTATATGGCTACACCTTC

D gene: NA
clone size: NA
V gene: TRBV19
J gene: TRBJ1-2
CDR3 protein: CASSINGRSNYGYTF
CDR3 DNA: TGTGCCAGTAGTATAAATGGCAGATCTAACTATGGCTACACCTTC

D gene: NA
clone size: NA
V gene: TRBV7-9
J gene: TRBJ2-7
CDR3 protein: CASSSRQAEQYF
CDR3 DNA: TGTGCCAGCAGCTCCCGGCAGGCTGAGCAGTACTTC

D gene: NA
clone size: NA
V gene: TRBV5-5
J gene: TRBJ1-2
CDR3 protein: CASSLVGASYGYTF
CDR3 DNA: TGTGCCAGCAGCTTGGTGGGGGCGAGCTATGGCTACACCTTC

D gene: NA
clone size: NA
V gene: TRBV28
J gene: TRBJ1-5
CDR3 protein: CASSLGDLGYQPQHF
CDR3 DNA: TGTGCCAGCAGTTTAGGTGACCTAGGTTATCAGCCCCAGCATTTT

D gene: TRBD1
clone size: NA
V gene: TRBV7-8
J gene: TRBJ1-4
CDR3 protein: CASRGQNNEKLFF
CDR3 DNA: TGTGCCAGCAGGGGACAGAATAATGAAAAACTGTTTTTT

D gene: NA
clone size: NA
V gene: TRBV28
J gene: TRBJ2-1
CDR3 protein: CASSFSNEQFF
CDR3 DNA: TGTGCCAGCAGTTTCTCCAATGAGCAGTTCTTC

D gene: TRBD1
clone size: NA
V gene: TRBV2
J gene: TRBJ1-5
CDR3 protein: CASSEFRGGNQPQHF
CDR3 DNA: TGTGCCAGCAGTGAATTCAGGGGGGGCAATCAGCCCCAGCATTTT

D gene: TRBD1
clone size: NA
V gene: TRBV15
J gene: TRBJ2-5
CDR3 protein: CATSRDPTGVGETQYF
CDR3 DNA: TGTGCCACCAGCAGAGATCCGACAGGGGTGGGAGAGACCCAGTACTTC

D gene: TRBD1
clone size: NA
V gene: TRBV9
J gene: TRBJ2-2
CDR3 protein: CASSVGQGNTGELFF
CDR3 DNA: TGTGCCAGCAGCGTAGGACAGGGGAACACCGGGGAGCTGTTTTTT

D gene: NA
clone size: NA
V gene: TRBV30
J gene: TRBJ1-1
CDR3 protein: CAWSVAGLGTEAFF
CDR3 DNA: TGTGCCTGGAGTGTGGCAGGGCTGGGCACTGAAGCTTTCTTT

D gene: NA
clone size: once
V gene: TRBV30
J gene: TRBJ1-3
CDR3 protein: CAWTGGNTIYF
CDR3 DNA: TGTGCCTGGACGGGTGGAAACACCATATATTTT